The clone carrying this TCR beta chain showed up just a few times. Its antigen is unknown. Per the germline V gene, CDR1 is GTSNPN and CDR2 is SVGIG (reference sequence). This CDR3 has 15 amino acids. V trimming: 2 bases; J trimming: 2 bases; junction bases outside the gene matches: 9. RNA transcripts were the template, and TCR beta CDR3 regions were amplified from them. HTBI primers were employed in first-round RT-PCR, then a second-round multiplex PCR followed. MiXCR, applied by TCRdb to the multiplex PCR reads, yields one record per CDR3 protein. This sample yields about 600,000 distinct CDR3 sequences, of which just under 40% are seen a single time; 4% to 5% belongs to the top ten. Participants with hyperthyroidism, aged 18 to 65, were newly diagnosed with under 2 months' duration. These data come from a study of Graves' ophthalmopathy and Graves' hyperthyroidism. Study summary: No ophthalmopathy within 18 months of follow-up signified stable hyperthyroidism. Study-level results: The blood repertoire also included most expanded thyroid clonotypes above 0.001 frequency. Distinction of ophthalmopathy from stable hyperthyroidism by a 13-signature model reached 87.88% sensitivity and roughly 78% specificity.

The sample taken for sequencing was peripheral blood or thyroid tissue (not recorded which). This clonotype was sampled from an adult man with Graves' hyperthyroidism. The genes are TRBV30 and TRBJ2-7, with TRBD1 matching 7 bases. The DNA for the CDR3 is TGTGCCTGGAGTTCCACCGGACAGGTGGCCTACGAGCAGTACTTC. Translating it yields CAWSSTGQVAYEQYF.